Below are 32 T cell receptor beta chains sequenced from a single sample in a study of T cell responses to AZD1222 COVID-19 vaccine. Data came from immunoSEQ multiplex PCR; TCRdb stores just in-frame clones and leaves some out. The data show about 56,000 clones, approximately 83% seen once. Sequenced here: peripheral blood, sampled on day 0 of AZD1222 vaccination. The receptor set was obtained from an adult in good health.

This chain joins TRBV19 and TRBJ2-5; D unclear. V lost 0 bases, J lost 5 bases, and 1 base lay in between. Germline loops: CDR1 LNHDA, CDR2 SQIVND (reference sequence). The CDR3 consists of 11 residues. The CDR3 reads CASSIDETQYF. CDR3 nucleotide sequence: TGTGCCAGTAGTATAGACGAGACCCAGTACTTC.

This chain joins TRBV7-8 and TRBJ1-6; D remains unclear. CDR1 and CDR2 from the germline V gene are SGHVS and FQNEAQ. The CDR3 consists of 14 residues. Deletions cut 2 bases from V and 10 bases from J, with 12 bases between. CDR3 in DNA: TGTGCCAGCAGCTTAAACTCGGAACGCTCACCCCTCCACTTT. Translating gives CASSLNSERSPLHF.

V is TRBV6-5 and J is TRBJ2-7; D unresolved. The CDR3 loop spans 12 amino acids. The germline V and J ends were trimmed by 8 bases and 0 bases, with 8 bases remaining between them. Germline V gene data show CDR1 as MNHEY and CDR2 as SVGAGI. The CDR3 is CASGRSSYEQYF. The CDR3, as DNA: TGTGCCAGCGGTCGGAGCTCCTACGAGCAGTACTTC.

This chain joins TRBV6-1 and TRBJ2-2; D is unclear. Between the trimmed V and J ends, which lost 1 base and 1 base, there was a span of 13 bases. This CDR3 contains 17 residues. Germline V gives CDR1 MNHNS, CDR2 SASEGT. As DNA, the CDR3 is TGTGCCAGCAGTGAAGAAGTGTTGGGCTGGAACACCGGGGAGCTGTTTTTT. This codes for CASSEEVLGWNTGELFF.

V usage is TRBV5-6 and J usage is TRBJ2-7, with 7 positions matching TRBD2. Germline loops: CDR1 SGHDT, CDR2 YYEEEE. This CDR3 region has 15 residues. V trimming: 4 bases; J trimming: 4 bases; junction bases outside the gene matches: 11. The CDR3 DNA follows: TGTGCCAGCAGCATCCTGCCGTCTAGCGGATACGAGCAGTACTTC. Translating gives CASSILPSSGYEQYF.

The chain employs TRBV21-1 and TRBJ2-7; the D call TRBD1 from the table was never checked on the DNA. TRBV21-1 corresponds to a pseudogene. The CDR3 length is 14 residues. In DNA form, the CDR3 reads TGTGCCATCCTCCCCCGGGACACCTCCTACGAGCAGTACTTC. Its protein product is CAILPRDTSYEQYF.

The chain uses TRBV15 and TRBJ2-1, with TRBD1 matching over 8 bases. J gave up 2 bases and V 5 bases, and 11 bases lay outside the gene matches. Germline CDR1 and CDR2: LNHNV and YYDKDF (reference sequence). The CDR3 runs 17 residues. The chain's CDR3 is CATSPDRGQGTYNEQFF. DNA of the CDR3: TGTGCCACCAGCCCAGATCGCGGACAGGGAACCTACAATGAGCAGTTCTTC.

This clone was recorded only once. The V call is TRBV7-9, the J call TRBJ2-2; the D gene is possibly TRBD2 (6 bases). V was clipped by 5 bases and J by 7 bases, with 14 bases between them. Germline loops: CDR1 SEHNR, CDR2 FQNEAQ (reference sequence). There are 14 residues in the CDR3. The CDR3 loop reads CASSILGGGGELFF. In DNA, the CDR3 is TGTGCCAGCAGCATTCTCGGGGGTGGCGGGGAGCTGTTTTTT.

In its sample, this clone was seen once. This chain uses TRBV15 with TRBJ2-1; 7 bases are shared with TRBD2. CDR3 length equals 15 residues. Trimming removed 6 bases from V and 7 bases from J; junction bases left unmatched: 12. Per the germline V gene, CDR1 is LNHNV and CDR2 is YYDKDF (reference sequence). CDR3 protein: CATSTQGGEGNEQFF. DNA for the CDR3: TGTGCCACCAGTACTCAGGGCGGGGAGGGTAATGAGCAGTTCTTC.

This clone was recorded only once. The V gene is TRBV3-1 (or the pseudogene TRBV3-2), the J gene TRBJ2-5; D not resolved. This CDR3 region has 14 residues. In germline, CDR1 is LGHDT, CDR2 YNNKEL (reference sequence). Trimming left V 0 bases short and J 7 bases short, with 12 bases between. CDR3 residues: CASSQDNQIGTQYF. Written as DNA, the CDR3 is TGTGCCAGCAGCCAAGATAACCAGATAGGGACCCAGTACTTC.

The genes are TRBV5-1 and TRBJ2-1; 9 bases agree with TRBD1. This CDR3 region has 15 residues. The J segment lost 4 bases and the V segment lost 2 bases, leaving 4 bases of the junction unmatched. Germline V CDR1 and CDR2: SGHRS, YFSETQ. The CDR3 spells CASSLQGAPYNEQFF. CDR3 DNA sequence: TGCGCCAGCAGCTTACAGGGGGCCCCGTACAATGAGCAGTTCTTC.

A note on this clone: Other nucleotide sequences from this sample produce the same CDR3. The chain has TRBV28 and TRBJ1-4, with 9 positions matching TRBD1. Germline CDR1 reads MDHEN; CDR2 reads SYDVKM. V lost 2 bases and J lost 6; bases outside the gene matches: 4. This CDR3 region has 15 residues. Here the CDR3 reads CASSLNRGLYEKLFF. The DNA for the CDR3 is TGTGCCAGCAGTTTAAACAGGGGGCTATATGAAAAACTGTTTTTT.

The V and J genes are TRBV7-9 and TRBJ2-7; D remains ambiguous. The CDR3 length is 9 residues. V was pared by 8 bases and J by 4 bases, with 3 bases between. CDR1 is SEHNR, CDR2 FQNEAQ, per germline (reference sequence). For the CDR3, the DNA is TGTGCCAGCGGGTACGAGCAGTACTTC. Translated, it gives CASGYEQYF.

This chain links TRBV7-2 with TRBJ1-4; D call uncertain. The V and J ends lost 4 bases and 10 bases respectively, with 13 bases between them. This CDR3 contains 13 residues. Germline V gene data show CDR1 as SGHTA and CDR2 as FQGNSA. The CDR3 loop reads CASSSQPPTKLFF. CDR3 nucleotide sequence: TGTGCCAGCAGCTCCCAACCCCCGACAAAACTGTTTTTT.

CDR3 residues: CASSIVGGALSREQFF. As DNA, the CDR3 is TGTGCCAGTAGTATAGTGGGGGGGGCCCTCAGCAGAGAGCAGTTCTTC. V gene TRBV19 combines with J gene TRBJ2-1, with D maybe TRBD2 (7 bases). Germline V CDR1 and CDR2: LNHDA, SQIVND (reference sequence). The CDR3 is made up of 16 amino acids. Trimming removed 1 base at V and 10 bases at J, with 20 bases between.

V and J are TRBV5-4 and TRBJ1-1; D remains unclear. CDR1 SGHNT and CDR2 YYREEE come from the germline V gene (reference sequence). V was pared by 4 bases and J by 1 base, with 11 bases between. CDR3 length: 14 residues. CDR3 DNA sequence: TGTGCCAGCAGCCGGACGGGCCGGAACACTGAAGCTTTCTTT. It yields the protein CASSRTGRNTEAFF.

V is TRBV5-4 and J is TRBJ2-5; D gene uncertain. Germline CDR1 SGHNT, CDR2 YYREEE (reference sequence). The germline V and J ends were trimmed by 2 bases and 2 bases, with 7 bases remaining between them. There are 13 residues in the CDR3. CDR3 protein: CASSFGLQETQYF. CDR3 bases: TGTGCCAGCAGCTTTGGGCTTCAAGAGACCCAGTACTTC.

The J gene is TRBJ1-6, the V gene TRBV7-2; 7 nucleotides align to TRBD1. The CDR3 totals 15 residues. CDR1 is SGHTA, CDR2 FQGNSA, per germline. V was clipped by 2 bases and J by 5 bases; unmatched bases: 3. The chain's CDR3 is CASSLRQGDNSPLHF. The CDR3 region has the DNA TGTGCCAGCAGCTTAAGACAGGGCGATAATTCACCCCTCCACTTT. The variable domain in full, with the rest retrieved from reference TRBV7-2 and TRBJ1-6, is GAGVSQSPSNKVTEKGKDVELRCDPISGHTALYWYRQSLGQGLEFLIYFQGNSAPDKSGLPSDRFSAERTGGSVSTLTIQRTQQEDSAVYLCASSLRQGDNSPLHFGNGTRLTVT.

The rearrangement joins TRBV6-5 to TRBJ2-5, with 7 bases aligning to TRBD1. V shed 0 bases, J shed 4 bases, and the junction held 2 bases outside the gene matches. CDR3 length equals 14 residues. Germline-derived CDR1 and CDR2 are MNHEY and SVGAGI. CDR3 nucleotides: TGTGCCAGCAGTTACTCTTACAGGGGAGAGACCCAGTACTTC. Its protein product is CASSYSYRGETQYF.

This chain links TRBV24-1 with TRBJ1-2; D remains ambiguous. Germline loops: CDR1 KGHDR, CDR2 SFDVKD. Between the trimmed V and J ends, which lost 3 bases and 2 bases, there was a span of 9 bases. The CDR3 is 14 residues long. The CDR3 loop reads CATSDEKWNYGYTF. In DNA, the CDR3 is TGTGCCACCAGTGATGAGAAGTGGAACTATGGCTACACCTTC.

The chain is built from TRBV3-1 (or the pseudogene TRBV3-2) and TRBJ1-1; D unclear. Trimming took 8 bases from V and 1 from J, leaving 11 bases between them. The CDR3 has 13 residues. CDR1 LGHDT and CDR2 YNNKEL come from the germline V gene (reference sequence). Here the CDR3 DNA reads TGTGCCAGCTCAAGGGAAAGGAACACTGAAGCTTTCTTT. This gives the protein CASSRERNTEAFF.

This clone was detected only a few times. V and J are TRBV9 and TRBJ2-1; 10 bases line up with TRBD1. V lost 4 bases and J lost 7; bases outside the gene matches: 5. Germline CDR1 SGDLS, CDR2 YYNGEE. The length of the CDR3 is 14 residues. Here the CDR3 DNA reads TGTGCCAGCAGCCCAGGGACAGGGGAGAATGAGCAGTTCTTC. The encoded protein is CASSPGTGENEQFF.

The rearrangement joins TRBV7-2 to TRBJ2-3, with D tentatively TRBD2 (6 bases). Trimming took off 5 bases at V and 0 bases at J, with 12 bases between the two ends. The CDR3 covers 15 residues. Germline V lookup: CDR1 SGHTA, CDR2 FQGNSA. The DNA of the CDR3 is TGTGCCAGCAGCGTGTCCGGGACTAGCACAGATACGCAGTATTTT. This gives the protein CASSVSGTSTDTQYF.

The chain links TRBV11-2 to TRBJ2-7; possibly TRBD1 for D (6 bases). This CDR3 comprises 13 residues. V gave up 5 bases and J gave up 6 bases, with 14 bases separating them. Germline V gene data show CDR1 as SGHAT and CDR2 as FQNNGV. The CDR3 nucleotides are TGTGCCAGCAGCCCCGGGACAATCGGCGAGCAGTACTTC. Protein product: CASSPGTIGEQYF.

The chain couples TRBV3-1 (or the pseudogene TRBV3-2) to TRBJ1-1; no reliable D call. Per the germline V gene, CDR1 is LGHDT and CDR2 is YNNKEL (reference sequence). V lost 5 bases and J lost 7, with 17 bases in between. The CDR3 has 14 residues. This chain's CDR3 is CASSKGRAGGEAFF. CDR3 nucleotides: TGTGCCAGCAGCAAAGGGAGGGCCGGAGGTGAAGCTTTCTTT.

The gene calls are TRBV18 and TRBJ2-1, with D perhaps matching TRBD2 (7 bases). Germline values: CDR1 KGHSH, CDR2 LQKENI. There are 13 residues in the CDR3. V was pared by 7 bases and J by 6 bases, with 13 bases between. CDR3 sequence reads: CASWGGRRNEQFF. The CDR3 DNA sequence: TGTGCCAGCTGGGGGGGGCGTCGCAATGAGCAGTTCTTC.

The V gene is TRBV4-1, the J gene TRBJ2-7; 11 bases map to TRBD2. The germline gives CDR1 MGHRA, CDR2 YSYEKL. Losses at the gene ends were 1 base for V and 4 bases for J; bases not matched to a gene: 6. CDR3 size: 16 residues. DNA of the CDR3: TGCGCCAGCAGCCAAGGGTATAGCGGGGGGGTGTACGAGCAGTACTTC. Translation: CASSQGYSGGVYEQYF.

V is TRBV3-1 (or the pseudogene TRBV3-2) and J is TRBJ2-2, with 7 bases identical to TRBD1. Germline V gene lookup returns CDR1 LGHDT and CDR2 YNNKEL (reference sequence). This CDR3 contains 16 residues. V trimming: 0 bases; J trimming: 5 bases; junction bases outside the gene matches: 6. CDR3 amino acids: CASSQDPGGWTGELFF. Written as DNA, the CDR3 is TGTGCCAGCAGCCAAGATCCAGGGGGTTGGACCGGGGAGCTGTTTTTT.

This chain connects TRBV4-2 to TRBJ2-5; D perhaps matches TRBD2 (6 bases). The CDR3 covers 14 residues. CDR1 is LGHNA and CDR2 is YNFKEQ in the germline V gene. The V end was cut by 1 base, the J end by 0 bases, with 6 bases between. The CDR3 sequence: CASSQGGDQETQYF. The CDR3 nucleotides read TGTGCCAGCAGCCAAGGGGGGGACCAAGAGACCCAGTACTTC.

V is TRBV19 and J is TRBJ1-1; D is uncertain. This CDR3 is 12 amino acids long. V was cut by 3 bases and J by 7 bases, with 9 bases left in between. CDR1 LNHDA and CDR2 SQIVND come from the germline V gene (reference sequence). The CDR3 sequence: CASSIGPSEAFF. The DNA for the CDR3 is TGTGCCAGTAGTATCGGGCCAAGTGAAGCTTTCTTT.

CDR3 nucleotides: TGTGCCAGCAGCTTAGACTCCCTCTACAATGAGCAGTTCTTC. Translating gives CASSLDSLYNEQFF. The V and J genes are TRBV11-3 and TRBJ2-1; D is undetermined. The CDR3 contains 14 residues. Germline assignment: CDR1 SGHNT and CDR2 YENEEA. V lost 0 bases and J 3 bases, leaving 6 bases between the germline ends.

CDR3 protein: CASSMLIGSNQPQHF. Here the CDR3 DNA reads TGTGCCAGCAGCATGCTCATCGGAAGCAATCAGCCCCAGCATTTT. The chain couples TRBV28 to TRBJ1-5; no reliable D call. The CDR3 contains 15 residues. Germline CDR1 reads MDHEN; CDR2 reads SYDVKM. V was shortened by 6 bases and J by 1 base, with 13 bases between the two germline ends. Drawing the rest from reference TRBV28 and TRBJ1-5, the complete variable domain is DVKVTQSSRYLVKRTGEKVFLECVQDMDHENMFWYRQDPGLGLRLIYFSYDVKMKEKGDIPEGYSVSREKKERFSLILESASTNQTSMYLCASSMLIGSNQPQHFGDGTRLSIL.